This is a list of T cell receptor beta chains from one sample in a study of T cell responses to AZD1222 COVID-19 vaccine. The data were produced by immunoSEQ multiplex PCR, yet TCRdb's version contains in-frame clones alone and is incomplete. The table has about 140,000 clones, 80% to 90% seen once. Sample: peripheral blood, taken on day 0 of AZD1222 vaccination. These receptors originate from an adult in good health. Each CDR3 is given with its conserved first and last residue. A D gene is named only where the DNA matches it firmly.

>-|TRBV7-2
CASSSYLDTGGYTF
>TRBD1|TRBV5-1
CASSQDRGTGELFF
>-|TRBV5-4
CASSYPRLSAGNTIYF
>TRBD1|TRBV10-2
CASSEGQGITGELFF
>-|TRBV6-4
CASSDSIGELFF
>-|TRBV5-4
CASSSGSGANVLTF
>TRBD1|TRBV27
CASSSTGTAYGYTF
>-|TRBV9
CASSVVPSQQETQYF
>-|TRBV6-1
CASSEVHRWEDTEAFF
>TRBD1|TRBV6-5
CASIAGTGQHEQFF
>-|TRBV28
CASSLFSYQPQHF
>TRBD2|TRBV5-1
CASSSTSGRLAGGELFF
>TRBD1|TRBV5-1
CASTRDSSQETQYF
>-|TRBV28
CASSSLNGNEQYF
>-|TRBV28
CASRLLLTEAFF
>-|TRBV25-1
CASSELRGNSYNEQFF
>-|TRBV6-1
CASGDGVGTEAFF
>TRBD1|TRBV7-9
CAGDRGRDDTEAFF
>TRBD2|TRBV3-1/TRBV3-2
CASSTLGTSGGYNEQFF
>-|TRBV19
CASSRWPGVYEQFF
>-|TRBV5-1
CASSLEVGGSARKAFF
>-|TRBV30
CAWTPAPKYGYTF
>TRBD1|TRBV30
CAWSPGTGDNSPLHF
>-|TRBV5-1
CASKGGSIEKLFF
>-|TRBV9
CASSVVGGDAGYTF
>TRBD1|TRBV28
CASSTQEGARGNTIYF
>TRBD2|TRBV28
CASSHPGTSGYEQYF
>-|TRBV3-1/TRBV3-2
CASSLLSFSGNTIYF
>-|TRBV19
CASSMSGGAITEAFF
>-|TRBV4-2
CASSQEAGEAKNIQYF
>-|TRBV7-8
CASQPTPSSNQPQHF
>-|TRBV4-1
CASRGILKNTEAFF
>-|TRBV27
CASSLVANSPLHF
>-|TRBV25-1
CASSEHWGAYGYTF
>TRBD2|TRBV10-3
CATSESGGADTQYF
>-|TRBV2
CASTALQTEKLFF
>-|TRBV18
CASSPTVQTRNTEAFF
>TRBD1|TRBV9
CASSPRGQGEKLFF
>-|TRBV30
CAWSALAGTNQPQHF
>TRBD1|TRBV11-3
CASSSLGDRGPWFSTEAFF
>-|TRBV3-1/TRBV3-2
CASSGKNIQYF
>-|TRBV28
CASLVLGSEAFF
>-|TRBV23-1
CASSPTGTICYEQYF
>-|TRBV12-3/TRBV12-4
CASSIVPNGYTF
>-|TRBV28
CGSAPRQDNQPQHF
>TRBD2|TRBV19
CASSTSGSYTGELFF
>TRBD1|TRBV30
CAWRTGFGEQYF
>TRBD1|TRBV18
CASSPRQGGGYTF
>TRBD1|TRBV18
CASSLQGVSSGNTIYF
>-|TRBV6-5
CASAGVVGYTF
>TRBD1|TRBV12-3/TRBV12-4
CASSSGGWETQYF
>-|TRBV30
CAWSLGINYGYTF
>-|TRBV4-1
CASSQGRRDEQYF
>-|TRBV3-1/TRBV3-2
CASSLASGDTQYF
>-|TRBV30
CAWSRGGLYNEQFF
>-|TRBV2
CASSESYSEAFF
>-|TRBV28
CASRGPTGNQPQHF
>-|TRBV28
CASNGNGQPQHF
>-|TRBV9
CASSTQYEQFF
>TRBD1|TRBV30
CAWSSIRTGGEAFF